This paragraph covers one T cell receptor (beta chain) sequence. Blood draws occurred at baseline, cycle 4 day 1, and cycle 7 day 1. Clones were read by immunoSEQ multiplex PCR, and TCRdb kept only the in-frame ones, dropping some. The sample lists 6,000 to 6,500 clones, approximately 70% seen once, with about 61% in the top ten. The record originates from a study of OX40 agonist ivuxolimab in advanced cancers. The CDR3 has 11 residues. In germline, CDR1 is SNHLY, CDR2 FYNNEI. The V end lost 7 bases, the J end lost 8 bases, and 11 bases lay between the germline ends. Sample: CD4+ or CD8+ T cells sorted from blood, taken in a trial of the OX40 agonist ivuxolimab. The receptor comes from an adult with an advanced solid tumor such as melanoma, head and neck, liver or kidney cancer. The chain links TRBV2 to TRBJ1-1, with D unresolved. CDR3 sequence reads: CASMLKIEAFF. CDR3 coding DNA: TGTGCCAGCATGCTTAAGATAGAAGCTTTCTTT.